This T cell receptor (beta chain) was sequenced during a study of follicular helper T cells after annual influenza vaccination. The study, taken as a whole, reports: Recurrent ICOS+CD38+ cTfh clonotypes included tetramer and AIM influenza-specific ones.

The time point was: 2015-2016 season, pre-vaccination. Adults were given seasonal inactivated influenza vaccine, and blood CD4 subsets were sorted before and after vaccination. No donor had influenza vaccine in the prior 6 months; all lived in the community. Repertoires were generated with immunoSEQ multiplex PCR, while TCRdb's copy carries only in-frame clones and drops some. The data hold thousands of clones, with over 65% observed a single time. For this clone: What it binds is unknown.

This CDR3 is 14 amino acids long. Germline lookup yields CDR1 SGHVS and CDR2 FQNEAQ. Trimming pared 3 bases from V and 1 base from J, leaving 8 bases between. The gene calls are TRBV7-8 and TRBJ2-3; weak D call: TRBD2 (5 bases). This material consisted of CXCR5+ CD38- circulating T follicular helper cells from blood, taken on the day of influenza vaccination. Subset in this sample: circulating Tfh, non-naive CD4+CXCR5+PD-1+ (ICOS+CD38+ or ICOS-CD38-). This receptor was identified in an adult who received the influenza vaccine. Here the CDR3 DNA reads TGTGCCAGCAGCTTTAGCGAGCGCACAGATACGCAGTATTTT. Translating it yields CASSFSERTDTQYF.